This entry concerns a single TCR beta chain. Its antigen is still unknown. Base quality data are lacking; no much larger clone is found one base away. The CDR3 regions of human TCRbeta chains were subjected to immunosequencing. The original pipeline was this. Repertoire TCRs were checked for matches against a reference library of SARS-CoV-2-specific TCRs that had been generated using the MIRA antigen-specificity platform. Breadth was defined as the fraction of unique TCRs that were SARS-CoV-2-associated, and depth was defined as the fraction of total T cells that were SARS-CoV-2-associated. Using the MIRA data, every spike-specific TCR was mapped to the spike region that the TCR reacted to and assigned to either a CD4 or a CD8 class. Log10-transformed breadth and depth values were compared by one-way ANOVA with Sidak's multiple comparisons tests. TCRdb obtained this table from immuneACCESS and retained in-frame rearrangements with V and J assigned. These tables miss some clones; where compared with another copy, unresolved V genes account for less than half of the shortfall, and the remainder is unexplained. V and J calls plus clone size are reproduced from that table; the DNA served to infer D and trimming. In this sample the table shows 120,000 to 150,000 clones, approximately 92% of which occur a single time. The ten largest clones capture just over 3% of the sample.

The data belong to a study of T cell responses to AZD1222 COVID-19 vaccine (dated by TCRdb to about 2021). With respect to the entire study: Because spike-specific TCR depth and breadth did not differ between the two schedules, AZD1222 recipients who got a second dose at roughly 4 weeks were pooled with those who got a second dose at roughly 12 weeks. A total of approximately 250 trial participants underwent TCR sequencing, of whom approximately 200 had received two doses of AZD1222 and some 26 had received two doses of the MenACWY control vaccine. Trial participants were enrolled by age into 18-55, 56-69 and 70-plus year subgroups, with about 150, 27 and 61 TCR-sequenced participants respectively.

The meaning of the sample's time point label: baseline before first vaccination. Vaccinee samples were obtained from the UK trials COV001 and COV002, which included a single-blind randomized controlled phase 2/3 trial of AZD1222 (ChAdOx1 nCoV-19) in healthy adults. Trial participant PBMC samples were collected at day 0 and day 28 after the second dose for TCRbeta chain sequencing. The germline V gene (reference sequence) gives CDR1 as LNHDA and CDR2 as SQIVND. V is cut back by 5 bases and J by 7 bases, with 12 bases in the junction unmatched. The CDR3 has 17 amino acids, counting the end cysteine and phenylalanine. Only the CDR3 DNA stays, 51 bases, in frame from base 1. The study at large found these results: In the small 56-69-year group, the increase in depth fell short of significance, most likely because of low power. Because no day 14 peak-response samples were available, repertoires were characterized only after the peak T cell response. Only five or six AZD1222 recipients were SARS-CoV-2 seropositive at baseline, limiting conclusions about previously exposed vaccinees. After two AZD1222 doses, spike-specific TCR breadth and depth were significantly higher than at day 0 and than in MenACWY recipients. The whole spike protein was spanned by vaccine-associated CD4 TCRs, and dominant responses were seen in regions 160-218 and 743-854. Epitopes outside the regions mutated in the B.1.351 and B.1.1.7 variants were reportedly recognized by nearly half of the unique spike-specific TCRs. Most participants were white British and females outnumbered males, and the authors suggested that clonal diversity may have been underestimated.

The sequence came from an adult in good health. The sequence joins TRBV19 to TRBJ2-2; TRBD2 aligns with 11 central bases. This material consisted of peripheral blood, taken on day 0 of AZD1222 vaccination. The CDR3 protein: CASSFFTSGSSDGELFF. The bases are TGTGCCAGTAGTTTCTTCACTAGCGGGAGTTCGGACGGGGAGCTGTTTTTT. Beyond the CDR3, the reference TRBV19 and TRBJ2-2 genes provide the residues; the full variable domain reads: DGGITQSPKYLFRKEGQNVTLSCEQNLNHDAMYWYRQDPGQGLRLIYYSQIVNDFQKGDIAEGYSVSREKKESFPLTVTSAQKNPTAFYLCASSFFTSGSSDGELFFGEGSRLTVL.